This passage covers 21 T cell receptor beta chains from one sample sequenced in a study of blood T cell repertoires in COVID-19. Sequencing was performed with immunoSEQ multiplex PCR; in TCRdb, only in-frame clones are kept and a portion is missing. The sample yields 120,000 or so clones, around four fifths seen once. Sequenced: peripheral blood. The receptors here all came from a man aged 55-75 years with active or convalescent COVID-19.

This clone was seen a single time. V is TRBV12-5 and J is TRBJ2-3; 8 positions agree with TRBD1. This CDR3 is built from 15 residues. Germline loops: CDR1 LGHNT, CDR2 FRNRAP. The junction had 3 bases not matched to a gene; V was cut back by 2 bases and J by 2 bases. CDR3 sequence: CASGLTGGNTDTQYF. The CDR3 bases are TGTGCTAGTGGTTTGACAGGGGGTAACACAGATACGCAGTATTTT.

This chain uses TRBV7-7 with TRBJ2-3; no clear D. Trimming took off 1 base at V and 1 base at J, with 6 bases between the two ends. CDR1 SSHAT and CDR2 FNYEAQ come from the germline V gene (reference sequence). This CDR3 spans 14 amino acids. CDR3: CASSLGRGTDTQYF. The CDR3, as DNA: TGTGCCAGCAGCTTAGGAAGAGGCACAGATACGCAGTATTTT.

The chain couples TRBV21-1 to TRBJ2-6; the tabulated D call, TRBD1, remains unverified against the DNA. TRBV21-1 is a pseudogene locus. The CDR3 contains 20 residues. This CDR3 reads CASSHLRATGPSSGANVLTF. In DNA form, the CDR3 reads TGTGCCAGCAGCCACCTCAGGGCGACAGGGCCAAGCTCTGGGGCCAACGTCCTGACTTTC.

V usage is TRBV11-3 and J usage is TRBJ2-2; maybe TRBD1 (5 bases). V gave up 2 bases and J gave up 4 bases, with 8 bases separating them. The CDR3 covers 14 residues. Germline V gene lookup returns CDR1 SGHNT and CDR2 YENEEA. CDR3 DNA: TGTGCCAGCAGCTTACGGACATTCACCGGGGAGCTGTTTTTT. Translated, it gives CASSLRTFTGELFF. The full variable domain, completed using reference TRBV11-3 and TRBJ2-2, is EAGVVQSPRYKIIEKKQPVAFWCNPISGHNTLYWYLQNLGQGPELLIRYENEEAVDDSQLPKDRFSAERLKGVDSTLKIQPAELGDSAVYLCASSLRTFTGELFFGEGSRLTVL.

J is TRBJ2-1 and V is TRBV24-1; TRBD1 aligns across 8 bases. The CDR3 totals 15 residues. The J segment lost 3 bases and the V segment lost 5 bases, leaving 5 bases of the junction unmatched. CDR1 KGHDR and CDR2 SFDVKD come from the germline V gene. CDR3 in DNA: TGTGCCACCAGTGCTACGGGACAGGTCTACAATGAGCAGTTCTTC. Translated: CATSATGQVYNEQFF.

The chain is built from TRBV19 and TRBJ2-1; tentatively, D is TRBD2 (6 bases). Per the germline V gene, CDR1 is LNHDA and CDR2 is SQIVND (reference sequence). The CDR3 covers 18 residues. The germline V and J ends were trimmed by 5 bases and 8 bases, with 28 bases remaining between them. This chain's CDR3 is CASSPPRAGTRRSYEQFF. The CDR3 bases are TGTGCCAGTAGTCCCCCCAGAGCCGGGACTCGTCGTTCGTATGAGCAGTTCTTC.

The rearrangement links TRBV4-2 to TRBJ1-1; the match to TRBD1 covers 12 bases. The junction had 11 bases not matched to a gene; V was cut back by 2 bases and J by 4 bases. This CDR3 has 18 residues. CDR1 and CDR2 (germline): LGHNA, YNFKEQ. The CDR3 DNA reads as TGTGCCAGCAGCCAATACCCGGGACAGGGGGCTAGGGGCACTGAAGCTTTCTTT. Translation gives CASSQYPGQGARGTEAFF.

The J gene is TRBJ1-1, the V gene TRBV2; D is ambiguous. Germline values: CDR1 SNHLY, CDR2 FYNNEI. The CDR3 totals 12 residues. V lost 5 bases and J lost 1, with 5 bases in between. Here the CDR3 reads CASSLSNTEAFF. The DNA for the CDR3 is TGTGCCAGCAGTCTTTCGAACACTGAAGCTTTCTTT.

The V gene is TRBV27, the J gene TRBJ1-5; 7 nucleotides line up with TRBD1. V shed 6 bases and J 0 bases; nucleotides not matched to a gene: 17. CDR3 length: 19 amino acids. The germline V gene encodes CDR1 MNHEY and CDR2 SMNVEV (reference sequence). CDR3 DNA: TGTGCCAGCAGCCCCATTCGAGGGGGCGCAGGTTCTAGCAATCAGCCCCAGCATTTT. This codes for CASSPIRGGAGSSNQPQHF.

V and J are TRBV6-4 and TRBJ2-2, with a weak D call TRBD1 (6 bases). Trimming removed 2 bases at V and 6 bases at J, with 10 bases between. From germline, CDR1 is MRHNA and CDR2 SNTAGT. The CDR3 sequence is 14 residues long. CDR3 in DNA: TGTGCCAGCAGTGACGGGAACAGGGCCGGGGAGCTGTTTTTT. Translation: CASSDGNRAGELFF.

V is TRBV6-2 or TRBV6-3 and J is TRBJ1-5, with D hard to call. Germline V gives CDR1 MNHEY, CDR2 SVGEGT. CDR3 length: 13 residues. Trimming stripped 7 bases from V and 4 bases from J, with 11 bases between. CDR3 in DNA: TGTGCCAGCACCCCGACTGGGAATCAGCCCCAGCATTTT. Its translation is CASTPTGNQPQHF.

J is TRBJ2-7 and V is TRBV29-1; D is possibly TRBD2 (5 bases). Per germline, CDR1 SQVTM and CDR2 ANQGSEA. Trimming cost V 7 bases and J 6 bases, with 13 bases left between them. The CDR3 totals 11 residues. The CDR3 reads CSARGAAEQYF. The CDR3 DNA sequence: TGCAGCGCTAGAGGAGCGGCCGAGCAGTACTTC.

This rearrangement joins TRBV2 to TRBJ1-5; TRBD1 is a possible D gene (5 bases). This CDR3 contains 15 residues. V was shortened by 3 bases and J by 6 bases, with 15 bases between the two germline ends. Per the germline V gene, CDR1 is SNHLY and CDR2 is FYNNEI. In DNA, the CDR3 is TGTGCCAGCAGTGATTGGCGGGGGAGCGCTCAGCCCCAGCATTTT. Protein: CASSDWRGSAQPQHF.

This chain uses TRBV18 with TRBJ2-3; 9 bases line up with TRBD1. V was clipped by 4 bases and J by 4 bases; unmatched bases: 6. CDR1 is KGHSH, CDR2 LQKENI, per germline. This CDR3 has 15 residues. CDR3 coding DNA: TGTGCCAGCTCACAACAGGGGGCCAGGGCAGATACGCAGTATTTT. Residues: CASSQQGARADTQYF.

The chain couples TRBV7-3 to TRBJ2-7; 8 nucleotides match TRBD1. Germline V CDR1 and CDR2: SGHTA, FQGTGA. Losses at the gene ends were 5 bases for V and 6 bases for J; bases not matched to a gene: 6. The CDR3 spans 13 residues. CDR3 DNA sequence: TGTGCCAGCAGCCTCTTACAGGGGGGCGAGCAGTACTTC. The encoded protein is CASSLLQGGEQYF.

J is TRBJ2-5 and V is TRBV7-2, with a weak D call TRBD2 (7 bases). The CDR3 loop spans 15 amino acids. Germline lookup yields CDR1 SGHTA and CDR2 FQGNSA. Trimming shortened V by 1 base and J by 3 bases, and 12 bases separated the two germline ends. Here the CDR3 DNA reads TGTGCCAGCAGCTTAGGTACAGGGAGGGAAGAGACCCAGTACTTC. It is translated as CASSLGTGREETQYF.

The rearrangement joins TRBV18 to TRBJ2-7; D perhaps matches TRBD1 (6 bases). With 2 bases removed from V and 2 bases from J, the gap between germline ends came to 13 bases. This CDR3 is 15 amino acids long. Per germline, CDR1 KGHSH and CDR2 LQKENI. Written as DNA, the CDR3 is TGTGCCAGCTCACCAGCGGCAGGGGTGGCCTACGAGCAGTACTTC. This codes for CASSPAAGVAYEQYF.

This sequence joins TRBV19 and TRBJ2-1; 10 bases match TRBD1. Trimming at V came to 2 bases and at J to 2 bases, leaving 6 bases not matched to a gene. CDR1 is LNHDA, CDR2 SQIVND, per germline (reference sequence). This CDR3 is built from 17 residues. The DNA of the CDR3 is TGTGCCAGTAGTATAATCGGGACAGGGGTCACCTACAATGAGCAGTTCTTC. Its translation: CASSIIGTGVTYNEQFF.

V is TRBV7-9 and J is TRBJ1-2; the match to TRBD1 covers 9 bases. V gave up 4 bases and J gave up 4 bases; unmatched junction bases: 7. Germline V lookup: CDR1 SEHNR, CDR2 FQNEAQ (reference sequence). The CDR3 length is 15 residues. The CDR3 bases are TGTGCCAGCAGCTCACCAGAGACAGGGGGCTATGGCTACACCTTC. This sequence encodes CASSSPETGGYGYTF.

The sample holds one count of this clone. This chain connects TRBV9 to TRBJ1-2; D call uncertain. This CDR3 comprises 15 residues. The V end was cut by 3 bases, the J end by 2 bases, with 14 bases between. CDR1 and CDR2 from the germline V gene are SGDLS and YYNGEE. CDR3 in amino acids: CASSASPTENYGYTF. The CDR3 bases are TGTGCCAGCAGCGCGAGCCCCACAGAAAACTATGGCTACACCTTC.

This rearrangement joins TRBV19 to TRBJ1-1, with D possibly TRBD1 on 6 matching bases. Germline assignment: CDR1 LNHDA and CDR2 SQIVND (reference sequence). V dropped 6 bases and J dropped 2 bases, with 28 bases sitting between them. CDR3 size: 19 residues. DNA of the CDR3: TGTGCCAGTAGCAAGTATAGGGGTGGGGGCAGGGCCTCTAACACTGAAGCTTTCTTT. It translates to CASSKYRGGGRASNTEAFF. The full variable domain, its missing parts supplied by reference TRBV19 and TRBJ1-1, is DGGITQSPKYLFRKEGQNVTLSCEQNLNHDAMYWYRQDPGQGLRLIYYSQIVNDFQKGDIAEGYSVSREKKESFPLTVTSAQKNPTAFYLCASSKYRGGGRASNTEAFFGQGTRLTVV.